The next 29 T cell receptor beta chains were all read from a single sample in a study of identical twins. MiXCR was run by TCRdb on the 5' RACE reads, yielding one entry per CDR3 protein. The sample has about 1.7 million distinct CDR3 sequences; about 31% are singletons. The sequencing input was cord blood. The receptor set was obtained from a newborn girl in good health.

The V and J genes are TRBV2 and TRBJ2-4; possibly TRBD2 for D (7 bases). V lost 7 bases and J lost 2, with 18 bases in between. There are 16 residues in the CDR3. From germline, CDR1 is SNHLY and CDR2 FYNNEI. DNA of the CDR3: TGTGCCAGCATTTACCAGGGGAGGGCCCCCAAAAACATTCAGTACTTC. Its translation: CASIYQGRAPKNIQYF.

The V and J genes are TRBV20-1 and TRBJ1-2; the D is unclear. V shed 6 bases and J shed 4 bases, with 15 bases lying between them. The germline V gene encodes CDR1 DFQATT and CDR2 SNEGSKA (reference sequence). This CDR3 is 13 amino acids long. The DNA of the CDR3 is TGCAGTGCCCGACCGAGGGAACGCTATGGCTACACCTTC. It yields the protein CSARPRERYGYTF.

In regard to this clonotype: One end of the junction does not line up with germline, which may come from a read error. This rearrangement joins TRBV5-1 to TRBJ2-2; D not resolved. The germline CDR1 and CDR2 sequences are SGHRS and YFSETQ. The CDR3 totals 14 residues. CDR3 nucleotides: TGTGCCAGCAGTTTAGGGTTGGGAACCGGGGAGCTGTTTTTT. Protein: CASSLGLGTGELFF.

This clonotype was observed at least ten times. This chain joins TRBV14 and TRBJ1-2, with 7 bases aligning to TRBD1. CDR3 length: 13 residues. Germline trimming cut 3 bases from V and 4 bases from J; bases unmatched to any gene: 2. Germline CDR1 and CDR2: SGHDN and FVKESK. The CDR3 DNA follows: TGTGCCAGCAGCCAGACAGGGTCCTATGGCTACACCTTC. Its protein is CASSQTGSYGYTF.

Turning to this clonotype: A read error may be the cause here, since a much bigger clone is one base away. The gene calls are TRBV29-1 and TRBJ2-7; TRBD2 agrees at 8 bases. The CDR3 has 14 residues. V shed 4 bases, J shed 5 bases, and the junction held 10 bases outside the gene matches. Per germline, CDR1 SQVTM and CDR2 ANQGSEA. The CDR3 DNA reads TGCAGCGTTGTTCCGGGAGGGGCTTCCAACGAGCAGTACTTC. This gives the protein CSVVPGGASNEQYF.

As concerns this clonotype: At one of its ends the junction is not consistent with the germline gene, which may arise from a read error. The chain links TRBV11-2 to TRBJ2-1; TRBD2 is a possible D gene (6 bases). Looked up from germline, CDR1 is SGHAT and CDR2 is FQNNGV. The CDR3 has 16 residues. In nucleotides, the CDR3 is TGTGCCAGCAGCTCCCGACTTGCGGGAACCCACAATGGGCAGTTCTTC. Protein product: CASSSRLAGTHNGQFF.

The chain has TRBV24-1 and TRBJ2-1; TRBD2 aligns across 8 bases. The J segment lost 8 bases and the V segment lost 5 bases, leaving 7 bases of the junction unmatched. Germline CDR1 is KGHDR and CDR2 is SFDVKD. The CDR3 sequence is 14 residues long. CDR3 nucleotide sequence: TGTGCCACCAGTGGCGCAGGACTAGCCGATGAGCAGTTCTTC. Translating gives CATSGAGLADEQFF.

The V and J genes are TRBV27 and TRBJ2-7; 14 bases align to TRBD2. This CDR3 spans 18 amino acids. Germline CDR1 is MNHEY and CDR2 is SMNVEV (reference sequence). J gave up 3 bases and V 5 bases, and 12 bases lay outside the gene matches. Written as DNA, the CDR3 is TGTGCCAGCAGTCCACTGGGACTAGCGGGAGTTGGGTTCTACGAGCAGTACTTC. Amino acids: CASSPLGLAGVGFYEQYF.

This clonotype was counted a few times. DNA for the CDR3: TGCAGCGTTGAGGGGCGGGAAGACGAGACCCAGTACTTC. Translating gives CSVEGREDETQYF. The V gene is TRBV29-1, the J gene TRBJ2-5; a possible D gene is TRBD2 (6 bases). The V end was cut by 3 bases, the J end by 5 bases, with 13 bases between. The CDR3 loop spans 13 amino acids. CDR1 and CDR2 (germline): SQVTM, ANQGSEA.

The V gene is TRBV5-1, the J gene TRBJ1-2, with D possibly TRBD1 on 5 matching bases. This CDR3 region has 16 residues. V lost 0 bases and J 4 bases, leaving 16 bases between the germline ends. CDR1 is SGHRS and CDR2 is YFSETQ in the germline V gene. The CDR3 DNA reads as TGCGCCAGCAGCTTGGCGGGTCAGACAGAAACCTATGGCTACACCTTC. Its translation: CASSLAGQTETYGYTF.

The genes are TRBV29-1 and TRBJ1-1, with a tentative D call TRBD1 (5 bases). V shed 3 bases and J shed 0 bases, with 14 bases lying between them. Looked up from germline, CDR1 is SQVTM and CDR2 is ANQGSEA. The CDR3 is made up of 15 amino acids. Written as DNA, the CDR3 is TGCAGCGTTGATGAGGGGACGGGCTTGAACACTGAAGCTTTCTTT. It is translated as CSVDEGTGLNTEAFF.

V and J are TRBV28 and TRBJ2-1; TRBD1 matches at 7 bases. The J call may be mistaken, given a closer DNA end match to TRBJ2-7. The CDR3 consists of 15 residues. Germline V gene lookup returns CDR1 MDHEN and CDR2 SYDVKM. The CDR3 loop is CASSFTGVSYNEQYF. CDR3 bases: TGTGCCAGCAGTTTTACAGGGGTGAGCTACAATGAGCAGTACTTC.

This chain connects TRBV15 to TRBJ2-7; 8 positions agree with TRBD1. This CDR3 is built from 13 residues. CDR1 is LNHNV, CDR2 YYDKDF, per germline (reference sequence). Trimming cost V 8 bases and J 3 bases; bases outside gene matches: 6. This chain's CDR3 is CATGGQGGYEQYF. The CDR3 nucleotides read TGTGCCACCGGAGGACAGGGAGGCTACGAGCAGTACTTC.

This clonotype has more than one count but fewer than ten. This chain links TRBV7-2 with TRBJ1-2; D ambiguous. The germline V gene encodes CDR1 SGHTA and CDR2 FQGNSA. This CDR3 region has 15 residues. Trimming cost V 1 base and J 2 bases, with 11 bases left between them. The CDR3 spells CASSLERVRNYGYTF. The DNA of the CDR3 is TGTGCCAGCAGCTTAGAACGGGTCAGAAACTATGGCTACACCTTC.

This clonotype was detected only a few times. The rearrangement joins TRBV7-7 to TRBJ2-1; D possibly corresponds to TRBD1 (6 bases). This CDR3 has 15 amino acids. Deletions cut 0 bases from V and 5 bases from J, with 11 bases between. CDR1 and CDR2 (germline): SSHAT, FNYEAQ (reference sequence). DNA of the CDR3: TGTGCCAGCAGCTTAGCTCGGACAGCCAACAATGAGCAGTTCTTC. Residues: CASSLARTANNEQFF.

V gene TRBV20-1 combines with J gene TRBJ1-6; D uncertain. V gave up 0 bases and J gave up 0 bases, with 9 bases separating them. Germline values: CDR1 DFQATT, CDR2 SNEGSKA (reference sequence). The CDR3 length is 16 residues. As DNA, the CDR3 is TGCAGTGCTAGAGATCGGGCCTACTCCTATAATTCACCCCTCCACTTT. As protein: CSARDRAYSYNSPLHF.

V and J are TRBV28 and TRBJ2-7; tentatively, D is TRBD1 (6 bases). CDR3 length equals 16 residues. The germline V and J ends were trimmed by 3 bases and 2 bases, with 17 bases remaining between them. Germline V CDR1 and CDR2: MDHEN, SYDVKM. CDR3 nucleotides: TGTGCCAGCAGTTTTCCATCCGGGACACCGACCTACGAGCAGTACTTC. Its protein is CASSFPSGTPTYEQYF.

This clonotype was seen more than once but under ten times. The chain uses TRBV6-1 and TRBJ1-5, with D unresolved. V shed 0 bases and J shed 3 bases, with 12 bases lying between them. Germline V gene data show CDR1 as MNHNS and CDR2 as SASEGT. This CDR3 is built from 16 residues. CDR3 sequence reads: CASSEAPTRTNQPQHF. The DNA of the CDR3 is TGTGCCAGCAGTGAAGCCCCGACCAGGACCAATCAGCCCCAGCATTTT.

This clonotype was counted at least ten times. The rearrangement joins TRBV4-2 to TRBJ2-1, with D possibly being TRBD2 (6 bases). The CDR3 has 13 residues. Germline loops: CDR1 LGHNA, CDR2 YNFKEQ. Between the trimmed V and J ends, which lost 0 bases and 8 bases, there was a span of 8 bases. The CDR3 DNA follows: TGTGCCAGCAGCCAAGATCGGGAGTATGAGCAGTTCTTC. As protein: CASSQDREYEQFF.

This clonotype was picked up a small number of times. The V and J genes are TRBV7-2 and TRBJ1-5; D may be TRBD1 (5 bases). The germline V gene has CDR1 SGHTA and CDR2 FQGNSA. With 5 bases removed from V and 7 bases from J, the gap between germline ends came to 12 bases. The CDR3 totals 13 residues. For the CDR3, the DNA is TGTGCCAGCAGCGCTACAGGTCACCAGCCCCAGCATTTT. This translates into CASSATGHQPQHF.

Only a few counts were recorded for this clonotype. The chain couples TRBV28 to TRBJ1-4; weak D call: TRBD1 (5 bases). Germline V gene sequence: CDR1 MDHEN, CDR2 SYDVKM. This CDR3 contains 14 residues. Trimming left V 8 bases short and J 8 bases short, with 18 bases between. The CDR3: CASGSRGGSEKLFF. CDR3 DNA sequence: TGTGCCAGCGGGTCAAGGGGCGGCAGCGAAAAACTGTTTTTT.

J is TRBJ1-1 and V is TRBV5-1, with 8 nucleotides matching TRBD1. This CDR3 is built from 16 residues. Germline V gene sequence: CDR1 SGHRS, CDR2 YFSETQ. With V trimmed by 2 bases and J by 0 bases, 6 bases remained unmatched. CDR3 nucleotide sequence: TGCGCCAGCAGCTTACCACAGGGGGGACTGAACACTGAAGCTTTCTTT. It specifies CASSLPQGGLNTEAFF.

This clonotype was counted only a few times. The chain links TRBV3-1 to TRBJ2-2, with unresolved D. The CDR3 has 17 amino acids. Germline lookup yields CDR1 LGHDT and CDR2 YNNKEL (reference sequence). Trimming removed 1 base at V and 0 bases at J, with 12 bases between. The CDR3 DNA follows: TGTGCCAGCAGCCAAGGGCGGACCCTGACGAACACCGGGGAGCTGTTTTTT. Translation gives CASSQGRTLTNTGELFF.

This clonotype was counted only a few times. In nucleotides, the CDR3 is TGCGCCAGCAGCCCCGGACAGCCCGGTGGTCCCTACAATGAGCAGTTCTTC. Translation gives CASSPGQPGGPYNEQFF. The rearrangement uses TRBV5-1 and TRBJ2-1; TRBD1 is a possible D gene (6 bases). The V end lost 4 bases, the J end lost 2 bases, and 19 bases lay between the germline ends. CDR3 size: 17 residues. Germline lookup yields CDR1 SGHRS and CDR2 YFSETQ.

The CDR3 region is CASSQAGTSGRSADTQYF. The DNA for the CDR3 is TGTGCCAGCAGCCAAGCCGGGACTAGCGGGAGGAGCGCAGATACGCAGTATTTT. V is TRBV3-1 and J is TRBJ2-3, with TRBD2 matching 15 bases. The CDR3 length is 18 residues. V dropped 1 base and J dropped 4; count of bases not matched to a gene: 6. Looked up from germline, CDR1 is LGHDT and CDR2 is YNNKEL (reference sequence).

The chain combines TRBV24-1 with TRBJ2-5; D tentatively fits TRBD1 or TRBD2 (5 bases each). The length of the CDR3 is 13 residues. V was clipped by 0 bases and J by 9 bases, with 10 bases between them. CDR1 and CDR2 (germline): KGHDR, SFDVKD. The CDR3 DNA sequence: TGTGCCACCAGTGATTTGGGTGTGGGGGCCCAGTACTTC. Amino acids: CATSDLGVGAQYF.

V gene TRBV7-2 combines with J gene TRBJ2-5, with 11 bases identical to TRBD2. CDR3 length: 16 residues. J gave up 0 bases and V 6 bases, and 6 bases lay outside the gene matches. Germline V lookup: CDR1 SGHTA, CDR2 FQGNSA. The CDR3 here is CASRVGLADYQETQYF. CDR3 sequence (DNA): TGTGCCAGCAGGGTGGGACTAGCGGATTACCAAGAGACCCAGTACTTC.

The CDR3 sequence is CATSDRGGLVTGELFF. The CDR3 coding sequence is TGTGCCACCAGTGATCGGGGAGGGCTAGTCACCGGGGAGCTGTTTTTT. V gene TRBV24-1 combines with J gene TRBJ2-2, with TRBD2 matching 7 bases. CDR1 is KGHDR and CDR2 is SFDVKD in the germline V gene. This CDR3 is 16 amino acids long. With V trimmed by 3 bases and J by 4 bases, 7 bases remained unmatched.

The chain is built from TRBV7-2 and TRBJ1-1; maybe TRBD1 (5 bases). CDR1 SGHTA and CDR2 FQGNSA come from the germline V gene. V was clipped by 2 bases and J by 11 bases, with 12 bases between them. This CDR3 contains 12 residues. The CDR3 sequence is CASSLIAGPAFF. In nucleotides, the CDR3 is TGTGCCAGCAGCTTAATCGCAGGGCCCGCTTTCTTT.